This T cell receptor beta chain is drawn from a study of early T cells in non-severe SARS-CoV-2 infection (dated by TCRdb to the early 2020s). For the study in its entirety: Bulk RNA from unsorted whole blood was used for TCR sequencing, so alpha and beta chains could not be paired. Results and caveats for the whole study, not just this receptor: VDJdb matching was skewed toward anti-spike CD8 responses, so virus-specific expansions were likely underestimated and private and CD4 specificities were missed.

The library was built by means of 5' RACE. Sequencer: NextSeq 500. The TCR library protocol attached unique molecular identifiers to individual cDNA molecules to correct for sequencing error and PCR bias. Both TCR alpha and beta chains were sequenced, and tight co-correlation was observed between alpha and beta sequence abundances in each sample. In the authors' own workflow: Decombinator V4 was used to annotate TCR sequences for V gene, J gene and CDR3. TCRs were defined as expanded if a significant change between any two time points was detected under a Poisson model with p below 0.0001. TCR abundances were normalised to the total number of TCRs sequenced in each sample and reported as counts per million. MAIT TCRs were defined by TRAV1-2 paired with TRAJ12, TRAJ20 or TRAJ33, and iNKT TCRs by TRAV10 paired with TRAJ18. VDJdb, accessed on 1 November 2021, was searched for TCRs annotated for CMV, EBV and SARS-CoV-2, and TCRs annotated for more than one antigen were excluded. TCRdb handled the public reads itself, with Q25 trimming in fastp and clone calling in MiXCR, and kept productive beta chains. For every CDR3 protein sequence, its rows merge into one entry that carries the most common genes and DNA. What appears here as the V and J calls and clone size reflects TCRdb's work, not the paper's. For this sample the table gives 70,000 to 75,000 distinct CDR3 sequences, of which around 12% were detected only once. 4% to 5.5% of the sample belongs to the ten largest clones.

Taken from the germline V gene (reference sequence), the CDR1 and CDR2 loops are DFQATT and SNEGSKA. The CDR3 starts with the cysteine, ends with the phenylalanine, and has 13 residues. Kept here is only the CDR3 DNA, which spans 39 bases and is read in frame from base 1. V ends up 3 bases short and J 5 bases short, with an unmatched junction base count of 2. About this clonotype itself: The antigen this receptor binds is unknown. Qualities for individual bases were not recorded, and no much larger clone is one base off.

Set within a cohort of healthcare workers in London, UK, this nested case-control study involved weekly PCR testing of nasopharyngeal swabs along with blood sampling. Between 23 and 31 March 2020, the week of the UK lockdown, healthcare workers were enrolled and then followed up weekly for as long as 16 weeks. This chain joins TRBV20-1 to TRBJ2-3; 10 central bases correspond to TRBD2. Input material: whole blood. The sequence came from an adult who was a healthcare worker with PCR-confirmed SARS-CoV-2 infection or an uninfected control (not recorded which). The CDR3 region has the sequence CSARRLAGDTQYF. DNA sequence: TGCAGTGCTAGGAGACTAGCGGGAGATACGCAGTATTTT.